This TCR beta chain was documented in a study of blood T cell repertoires in COVID-19. Study information: Specimens from acute and convalescent COVID-19 originated in the United States, Italy and Spain. In each case, the material was cDNA or gDNA derived from T cells, B-cell-depleted T cells, or PBMCs.

Sequencing was performed with immunoSEQ multiplex PCR; in TCRdb, only in-frame clones are kept and a portion is missing. The table lists about 400,000 clones, approximately 86% of them singletons. Germline CDR1 and CDR2: LGHDT and YNNKEL (reference sequence). There are 15 residues in the CDR3. V was shortened by 4 bases and J by 3 bases, with 15 bases between the two germline ends. The chain recombines TRBV3-1 (or the pseudogene TRBV3-2) with TRBJ1-2, with a weak D call TRBD1 (5 bases). The sample consisted of PBMCs or T cells enriched from blood (not recorded which). The clonotype comes from a middle-aged woman with acute COVID-19. CDR3: CASSRTGDWDYGYTF. DNA for the CDR3: TGTGCCAGCAGCCGCACGGGGGATTGGGACTATGGCTACACCTTC.